The 30 T cell receptor beta chains listed next were all sequenced from one sample in a study of T cell responses to AZD1222 COVID-19 vaccine. The table came from immunoSEQ multiplex PCR; TCRdb's copy has only in-frame clones and leaves some out. The sample holds around 92,000 clones, roughly 93% seen once. Sequences were derived from peripheral blood, sampled on day 0 of AZD1222 vaccination. The receptors were sampled from an adult in good health.

This sequence joins TRBV6-5 and TRBJ2-3; 7 positions agree with TRBD2. With 8 bases clipped from V and 6 bases from J, the junction kept 8 bases outside the gene matches. Germline CDR1 reads MNHEY; CDR2 reads SVGAGI. The CDR3 runs 13 residues. In nucleotides, the CDR3 is TGTGCCAGCGCGGGAGCCACAAGGGATACGCAGTATTTT. Its protein product is CASAGATRDTQYF.

The chain joins TRBV18 to TRBJ1-6; D is ambiguous. The CDR3 has 16 residues. CDR1 and CDR2 from the germline V gene are KGHSH and LQKENI. The V end lost 3 bases, the J end lost 3 bases, and 12 bases lay between the germline ends. CDR3 in amino acids: CASSPAEADYNSPLHF. The CDR3 DNA follows: TGTGCCAGCTCACCGGCCGAGGCAGACTATAATTCACCCCTCCACTTT.

V gene TRBV11-2 combines with J gene TRBJ2-7; D is uncertain. The V and J ends lost 5 bases and 4 bases respectively, with 12 bases between them. The CDR3 has 13 residues. Germline values: CDR1 SGHAT, CDR2 FQNNGV. The CDR3 sequence is CASSPTALYEQYF. The CDR3 DNA is TGTGCCAGCAGCCCGACGGCCTTGTACGAGCAGTACTTC.

The chain has TRBV18 and TRBJ2-1; D not certain. Germline V gene data show CDR1 as KGHSH and CDR2 as LQKENI. Trimming left V 3 bases short and J 6 bases short, with 15 bases between. The CDR3 totals 15 residues. The CDR3: CASSPSGRQGNEQFF. The CDR3 nucleotides are TGTGCCAGCTCACCCTCTGGTCGGCAAGGCAATGAGCAGTTCTTC.

As for this clone: This sample includes further DNA sequences coding for the same CDR3. The chain recombines TRBV18 with TRBJ2-2; D is ambiguous. Per the germline V gene, CDR1 is KGHSH and CDR2 is LQKENI. The CDR3 contains 16 residues. V was cut by 4 bases and J by 6 bases, with 18 bases left in between. CDR3 nucleotide sequence: TGTGCCAGCTCACTCACGATCGTCGGAATGGCCGGGGAGCTGTTTTTT. Its translation is CASSLTIVGMAGELFF.

The rearrangement uses TRBV13 and TRBJ1-6, with a weak D call TRBD1 (5 bases). Deletions cut 1 base from V and 2 bases from J, with 12 bases between. Per the germline V gene, CDR1 is PRHDT and CDR2 is FYEKMQ (reference sequence). This CDR3 is built from 17 residues. CDR3 residues: CASSLVQQGTYNSPLHF. The CDR3 DNA reads TGTGCCAGCAGCTTAGTGCAGCAGGGCACCTATAATTCACCCCTCCACTTT.

This chain links TRBV11-3 with TRBJ2-1; D is perhaps TRBD1 (6 bases). V was cut by 4 bases and J by 0 bases, with 13 bases left in between. This CDR3 contains 16 residues. Looked up from germline, CDR1 is SGHNT and CDR2 is YENEEA. The CDR3 DNA reads as TGTGCCAGCAGCTCGGACAGACCGAGCTCCTACAATGAGCAGTTCTTC. The encoded protein is CASSSDRPSSYNEQFF.

The genes are TRBV24-1 and TRBJ2-1; TRBD2 agrees at 13 bases. Losses at the gene ends were 6 bases for V and 6 bases for J; bases not matched to a gene: 1. The germline V gene has CDR1 KGHDR and CDR2 SFDVKD. The CDR3 runs to 14 residues. DNA for the CDR3: TGTGCCACCAGTACTAGCGGGGGGGGCAATGAGCAGTTCTTC. Its protein is CATSTSGGGNEQFF.

The chain recombines TRBV5-1 with TRBJ1-1; no definite D call. V shed 0 bases and J shed 6 bases, with 9 bases lying between them. The CDR3 spans 13 residues. Germline lookup yields CDR1 SGHRS and CDR2 YFSETQ. The CDR3 coding sequence is TGCGCCAGCAGCTTGGTATTTGAAGCTGAAGCTTTCTTT. This codes for CASSLVFEAEAFF.

J is TRBJ2-5 and V is TRBV7-8; 14 positions agree with TRBD2. V lost 6 bases, J lost 4 bases, and 4 bases stayed unmatched. The CDR3 runs 15 residues. Germline V gene lookup returns CDR1 SGHVS and CDR2 FQNEAQ. CDR3 in amino acids: CASSSGLAGGETQYF. CDR3 DNA sequence: TGTGCCAGCAGTTCCGGACTAGCGGGGGGAGAGACCCAGTACTTC.

This chain links TRBV7-9 with TRBJ2-7; the D is unclear. CDR1 and CDR2 (germline): SEHNR, FQNEAQ (reference sequence). The CDR3 consists of 14 residues. Deletions cut 1 base from V and 0 bases from J, with 7 bases between. This chain's CDR3 is CASSLGGHSYEQYF. The CDR3 DNA is TGTGCCAGCAGCTTAGGTGGGCACTCCTACGAGCAGTACTTC.

The rearrangement uses TRBV28 and TRBJ1-4; weak D call: TRBD1 (5 bases). Per the germline V gene, CDR1 is MDHEN and CDR2 is SYDVKM. The CDR3 runs to 15 residues. Trimming shortened V by 6 bases and J by 0 bases, and 11 bases separated the two germline ends. The CDR3 nucleotides read TGTGCCAGCAGATCCACAGGAGCAACTAATGAAAAACTGTTTTTT. Protein: CASRSTGATNEKLFF.

V is TRBV14 and J is TRBJ1-1, with D unclear. Germline CDR1 reads SGHDN; CDR2 reads FVKESK. There are 13 residues in the CDR3. The ends were cut back, 4 bases at V and 11 bases at J, with 17 bases in the middle. The CDR3 region has the DNA TGTGCCAGCAGCCCCCATCTCGACACCGCCGCTTTCTTT. Protein sequence: CASSPHLDTAAFF.

The chain uses TRBV7-2 and TRBJ1-5; D remains ambiguous. Germline assignment: CDR1 SGHTA and CDR2 FQGNSA. This CDR3 has 12 amino acids. The V end lost 6 bases, the J end lost 8 bases, and 11 bases lay between the germline ends. The CDR3 sequence is CASRLQEEPQHF. Written as DNA, the CDR3 is TGTGCCAGCAGACTCCAAGAGGAGCCCCAGCATTTT.

The chain couples TRBV6-2 or TRBV6-3 to TRBJ1-5; D is unclear. Per the germline V gene, CDR1 is MNHEY and CDR2 is SVGEGT. The CDR3 has 15 residues. The V and J ends lost 4 bases and 4 bases respectively, with 14 bases between them. CDR3 nucleotide sequence: TGTGCCAGCAGTTCAGACGAAGGGAGAAATCAGCCCCAGCATTTT. Its protein is CASSSDEGRNQPQHF.

The chain is built from TRBV9 and TRBJ1-6; D gene uncertain. This CDR3 spans 13 amino acids. Per germline, CDR1 SGDLS and CDR2 YYNGEE. Trimming pared 4 bases from V and 10 bases from J, leaving 12 bases between. CDR3 DNA sequence: TGTGCCAGCAGCTCGACAAATGACTCACCCCTCCACTTT. Protein product: CASSSTNDSPLHF.

This clone was observed a handful of times. V and J are TRBV19 and TRBJ1-2; D not resolved. The germline V gene encodes CDR1 LNHDA and CDR2 SQIVND (reference sequence). This CDR3 comprises 14 residues. V was shortened by 6 bases and J by 10 bases, with 21 bases between the two germline ends. This CDR3 reads CASSIAGPSRDYTF. The CDR3 DNA is TGTGCCAGTAGCATTGCCGGGCCTTCGAGGGACTACACCTTC. The full variable domain, with the rest looked up from reference TRBV19 and TRBJ1-2, is DGGITQSPKYLFRKEGQNVTLSCEQNLNHDAMYWYRQDPGQGLRLIYYSQIVNDFQKGDIAEGYSVSREKKESFPLTVTSAQKNPTAFYLCASSIAGPSRDYTFGSGTRLTVV.

This chain links TRBV5-1 with TRBJ1-2; 7 bases map to TRBD1. CDR1 is SGHRS, CDR2 YFSETQ, per germline. Trimming cost V 4 bases and J 5 bases; bases outside gene matches: 2. This CDR3 has 12 residues. CDR3 sequence: CASSMTGYGYTF. The CDR3 region has the DNA TGCGCCAGCAGCATGACAGGGTATGGCTACACCTTC.

This clone was seen only a few times. The rearrangement links TRBV7-9 to TRBJ1-4; the D is unclear. Germline V gives CDR1 SEHNR, CDR2 FQNEAQ (reference sequence). The CDR3 has 15 residues. V was shortened by 1 base and J by 10 bases, with 16 bases between the two germline ends. As DNA, the CDR3 is TGTGCCAGCAGCTTAGATCGGAGCCCCGCCGCAAAACTGTTTTTT. Protein sequence: CASSLDRSPAAKLFF.

The rearrangement uses TRBV5-1 and TRBJ2-3, with D unclear. Germline loops: CDR1 SGHRS, CDR2 YFSETQ. This CDR3 is 13 amino acids long. V lost 0 bases and J lost 5, with 7 bases in between. CDR3 in amino acids: CASSLAPLDTQYF. The CDR3 nucleotides are TGCGCCAGCAGCTTGGCTCCGTTAGATACGCAGTATTTT.

The rearrangement joins TRBV5-4 to TRBJ1-2, with 7 bases aligning to TRBD1. CDR3 length: 14 amino acids. Germline CDR1 reads SGHNT; CDR2 reads YYREEE (reference sequence). The ends lost 2 bases at V and 2 bases at J; junction bases unmatched: 3. In nucleotides, the CDR3 is TGTGCCAGCAGCTTACAACAGGGGAACTATGGCTACACCTTC. It yields the protein CASSLQQGNYGYTF.

The CDR3 DNA is TGTGCCTGGAGGGTTTTAGGGGTTAACACCGGGGAGCTGTTTTTT. Protein product: CAWRVLGVNTGELFF. The chain recombines TRBV30 with TRBJ2-2; possible D gene TRBD1, 5 bases. Trimming stripped 3 bases from V and 2 bases from J, with 13 bases between. The CDR3 runs 15 residues. CDR1 is GTSNPN and CDR2 is SVGIG in the germline V gene (reference sequence).

This clone appeared a few times. The V and J genes are TRBV7-2 and TRBJ2-7; D call uncertain. V was pared by 6 bases and J by 0 bases, with 12 bases between. The CDR3 is made up of 14 amino acids. CDR1 and CDR2 (germline): SGHTA, FQGNSA. The CDR3 protein is CASSNYRSSYEQYF. CDR3 sequence (DNA): TGTGCCAGCAGTAACTACCGAAGCTCCTACGAGCAGTACTTC.

This chain joins TRBV7-2 and TRBJ1-3, with D maybe TRBD1 (5 bases). Trimming took off 6 bases at V and 4 bases at J, with 13 bases between the two ends. The CDR3 totals 14 residues. Germline values: CDR1 SGHTA, CDR2 FQGNSA. This CDR3 reads CASSPGGRGNTIYF. The CDR3 coding sequence is TGTGCCAGCAGTCCCGGGGGACGGGGAAACACCATATATTTT.

The chain links TRBV12-3 or TRBV12-4 to TRBJ1-5; 7 bases are a match to TRBD1. With 6 bases clipped from V and 8 bases from J, the junction kept 7 bases outside the gene matches. The CDR3 is made up of 13 amino acids. In DNA, the CDR3 is TGTGCCAGCAGGCGGACAGGAGGGGAGCCCCAGCATTTT. This gives the protein CASRRTGGEPQHF.

The chain has TRBV7-9 and TRBJ2-7; D may correspond to TRBD1 or TRBD2 (5 bases each). There are 17 residues in the CDR3. The germline CDR1 and CDR2 sequences are SEHNR and FQNEAQ (reference sequence). V lost 5 bases to trimming and J lost 0 bases, with 20 bases between them. The CDR3 sequence: CASSPRGGRDPSYEQYF. DNA of the CDR3: TGTGCCAGCAGCCCCCGCGGTGGCAGGGACCCCTCCTACGAGCAGTACTTC. The variable domain in full, completed from reference TRBV7-9 and TRBJ2-7, reads DTGVSQNPRHKITKRGQNVTFRCDPISEHNRLYWYRQTLGQGPEFLTYFQNEAQLEKSRLLSDRFSAERPKGSFSTLEIQRTEQGDSAMYLCASSPRGGRDPSYEQYFGPGTRLTVT.

The CDR3 bases are TGTGCCAGCAGCTTTATCTGGCCCGAGACTAGTCCGACGGAGACCCAGTACTTC. Translated: CASSFIWPETSPTETQYF. The chain recombines TRBV7-9 with TRBJ2-5; maybe TRBD2 (6 bases). Germline V gives CDR1 SEHNR, CDR2 FQNEAQ (reference sequence). The CDR3 length is 18 residues. V lost 3 bases to trimming and J lost 5 bases, with 25 bases between them.

This chain connects TRBV4-1 to TRBJ1-5; D perhaps matches TRBD1 (6 bases). From germline, CDR1 is MGHRA and CDR2 YSYEKL. Trimming shortened V by 5 bases and J by 2 bases, and 10 bases separated the two germline ends. CDR3 length equals 14 residues. CDR3 nucleotide sequence: TGCGCCAGCAGCGAAGGGGGTGGCAATCAGCCCCAGCATTTT. Protein sequence: CASSEGGGNQPQHF.

This clone appeared a few times. The J gene is TRBJ2-2, the V gene TRBV7-2; D is uncertain. V lost 5 bases, J lost 1 base, and 5 bases lay in between. This CDR3 is 13 amino acids long. Germline CDR1 reads SGHTA; CDR2 reads FQGNSA. CDR3 residues: CASSERNTGELFF. The DNA for the CDR3 is TGTGCCAGCAGCGAACGGAACACCGGGGAGCTGTTTTTT.

The genes are TRBV7-2 and TRBJ1-5, with D possibly TRBD1 on 5 matching bases. Germline V gene data show CDR1 as SGHTA and CDR2 as FQGNSA. Between the trimmed V and J ends, which lost 3 bases and 4 bases, there was a span of 13 bases. The CDR3 has 15 amino acids. The CDR3 DNA follows: TGTGCCAGCAGCTTGAACTCAGGGCAAAATCAGCCCCAGCATTTT. Translating it yields CASSLNSGQNQPQHF.